The 27 T cell receptor beta chains presented below share a single source sample, sequenced in a study of patients and donors after allogeneic stem cell transplantation. TCRdb used MiXCR to reprocess the RT-PCR reads, holding one entry per CDR3 protein. The profile covers about 400,000 distinct CDR3 sequences, with 16% appearing a single time and 7.2% taken by the ten largest. The material sequenced was blood, either unsorted or a sorted T cell fraction (not recorded which). The receptors derive from a human donor who was either an allogeneic HSCT recipient or a stem cell or donor lymphocyte infusion donor (not recorded which). It is not recorded whose cells these are; they may come from a transplant donor.

This clonotype was counted only a few times. This chain joins TRBV20-1 and TRBJ2-2, with TRBD2 identical over 9 bases. CDR3 length: 16 residues. Germline CDR1 reads DFQATT; CDR2 reads SNEGSKA (reference sequence). V shed 5 bases, J shed 6 bases, and the junction held 13 bases outside the gene matches. CDR3 region: CSAQPRGPSGAGELFF. The CDR3, as DNA: TGCAGTGCTCAACCACGGGGTCCTAGCGGGGCCGGGGAGCTGTTTTTT.

This chain connects TRBV4-1 to TRBJ1-2, with TRBD1 matching over 9 bases. CDR3 length equals 15 residues. The V segment lost 8 bases and the J segment 2 bases; nucleotides outside the gene matches: 9. The germline V gene encodes CDR1 MGHRA and CDR2 YSYEKL. The CDR3 DNA reads TGCGCCAGCCGGGTGGGGACAGGGTCGAACTATGGCTACACCTTC. Protein sequence: CASRVGTGSNYGYTF.

This clonotype was counted once. The conserved phenylalanine or tryptophan is not found at the CDR3 terminus, so this likely reflects a read error. The gene calls are TRBV5-1 and TRBJ2-7; no clear D. Trimming removed 4 bases from V and 2 bases from J, with 13 bases in between. The CDR3 consists of 14 residues. The germline V gene encodes CDR1 SGHRS and CDR2 YFSETQ. The CDR3 bases are TGCGCCAGCAGCCCGCAATCGGTGACCTACGAGCAGTACCTC. Protein sequence: CASSPQSVTYEQYL.

This clonotype was seen many times. The chain joins TRBV20-1 to TRBJ1-2, with D perhaps TRBD1 (6 bases). The CDR3 runs 14 residues. V dropped 7 bases and J dropped 4 bases, with 19 bases sitting between them. The germline CDR1 and CDR2 sequences are DFQATT and SNEGSKA (reference sequence). The CDR3 nucleotides read TGCAGTGGGTCCGGGAGCTCCAGGGGCTATGGCTACACCTTC. It encodes CSGSGSSRGYGYTF.

This clonotype was counted only a few times. The chain couples TRBV5-5 to TRBJ1-5; TRBD1 matches at 9 bases. Germline values: CDR1 SGHKS, CDR2 YYEKEE (reference sequence). The V and J ends lost 3 bases and 4 bases, in that order; junction bases with no gene match: 8. The CDR3 length is 16 residues. CDR3: CASSSSGTGSNQPQHF. CDR3 bases: TGTGCCAGCAGCTCATCCGGGACAGGGAGTAATCAGCCCCAGCATTTT.

The chain joins TRBV12-3 or TRBV12-4 to TRBJ1-2, with TRBD1 as a possible D gene (6 bases). The V end lost 7 bases, the J end lost 6 bases, and 15 bases lay between the germline ends. The CDR3 extends over 13 amino acids. The CDR3 loop is CASTMGGGDGYTF. Written as DNA, the CDR3 is TGTGCCAGCACCATGGGAGGGGGGGATGGCTACACCTTC.

This clonotype has ten or more counts. The rearrangement links TRBV6-1 to TRBJ2-1; weak D call: TRBD1 (5 bases). Germline CDR1 and CDR2: MNHNS and SASEGT. With 6 bases removed from V and 3 bases from J, the gap between germline ends came to 9 bases. The CDR3 extends over 13 amino acids. CDR3 in amino acids: CASRYTGYNEQFF. The CDR3 DNA reads as TGTGCCAGCAGATATACAGGCTACAATGAGCAGTTCTTC.

The table lists this clonotype with many counts. The chain combines TRBV4-3 with TRBJ2-2; D not certain. This CDR3 comprises 15 residues. The germline V gene encodes CDR1 LGHNA and CDR2 YSLEER. Trimming removed 0 bases from V and 1 base from J, with 6 bases in between. The CDR3 DNA follows: TGCGCCAGCAGCCAAGAAACGGGGAACACCGGGGAGCTGTTTTTT. It encodes CASSQETGNTGELFF.

This clonotype was observed a few times. The CDR3 DNA reads TGCGCCAGCAGCCAGGGAAAGAACACTGAAGCTTTCTTT. Translation: CASSQGKNTEAFF. The J gene is TRBJ1-1, the V gene TRBV5-1; perhaps TRBD1 as D (5 bases). V shed 4 bases and J shed 1 base, with 8 bases lying between them. This CDR3 has 13 residues. In germline, CDR1 is SGHRS, CDR2 YFSETQ.

There are many counts of this clonotype. The chain uses TRBV3-1 and TRBJ1-5; D ambiguous. V was pared by 1 base and J by 2 bases, with 12 bases between. The germline CDR1 and CDR2 sequences are LGHDT and YNNKEL (reference sequence). CDR3 length: 16 amino acids. DNA for the CDR3: TGTGCCAGCAGCCAAGGGCCCCCGGGTGGCAATCAGCCCCAGCATTTT. Its protein product is CASSQGPPGGNQPQHF.

The chain recombines TRBV12-3 or TRBV12-4 with TRBJ2-3; D is possibly TRBD2 (6 bases). V gave up 3 bases and J gave up 4 bases, with 23 bases separating them. The CDR3 is 18 amino acids. CDR3 DNA sequence: TGTGCCAGCAGTTTGTATCCCGGGGGAGGCCCCTCCCCAGATACGCAGTATTTT. This gives the protein CASSLYPGGGPSPDTQYF.

V usage is TRBV11-2 and J usage is TRBJ2-1; 11 bases align to TRBD2. Germline V gene data show CDR1 as SGHAT and CDR2 as FQNNGV. J lost 9 bases, V lost 1 base, and 11 bases had no gene match. This CDR3 comprises 17 residues. The CDR3 here is CASSLVGGTSGSGEQFF. CDR3 coding DNA: TGTGCCAGCAGCTTAGTTGGGGGTACTAGCGGGAGTGGTGAGCAGTTCTTC.

The rearrangement links TRBV10-3 to TRBJ2-7; 7 positions agree with TRBD2. After removal of 4 bases from V and 0 bases from J, the junction contained 9 bases not matched to a gene. The germline V gene encodes CDR1 ENHRY and CDR2 SYGVKD. The CDR3 is 16 amino acids. CDR3 protein: CAISGLAATFSYEQYF. The CDR3 DNA follows: TGTGCCATCAGTGGGCTAGCGGCAACATTCTCCTACGAGCAGTACTTC.

The rearrangement links TRBV12-3 or TRBV12-4 to TRBJ2-6, with 7 bases identical to TRBD1. This CDR3 contains 17 residues. With 7 bases clipped from V and 0 bases from J, the junction kept 9 bases outside the gene matches. CDR3 in amino acids: CASTADRPSSGANVLTF. CDR3 bases: TGTGCCAGCACCGCGGACAGGCCTAGCTCTGGGGCCAACGTCCTGACTTTC.

In this sample, this clonotype turned up a few times. The chain joins TRBV20-1 to TRBJ2-5; 9 bases match TRBD2. The V segment lost 6 bases and the J segment 9 bases; nucleotides outside the gene matches: 11. Looked up from germline, CDR1 is DFQATT and CDR2 is SNEGSKA (reference sequence). This CDR3 comprises 13 residues. The CDR3 DNA follows: TGCAGTGCCCCCTCTAGCGGGGACCGGGCCCAGTACTTC. Translated: CSAPSSGDRAQYF.

The chain carries TRBV3-1 and TRBJ2-1, with D unresolved. Germline V gene sequence: CDR1 LGHDT, CDR2 YNNKEL (reference sequence). The V gene lost 0 bases and the J gene lost 8 bases, with 11 bases spanning the gap. The CDR3 has 14 amino acids. CDR3 DNA sequence: TGTGCCAGCAGCCAAGATCTCAAATCCTATGAGCAGTTCTTC. Translating gives CASSQDLKSYEQFF.

This clonotype was recorded many times. The rearrangement joins TRBV7-3 to TRBJ1-1, with 9 bases identical to TRBD1. With V trimmed by 5 bases and J by 4 bases, 8 bases remained unmatched. Germline V gene sequence: CDR1 SGHTA, CDR2 FQGTGA. This CDR3 is built from 15 residues. The CDR3 DNA reads as TGTGCCAGCAGCCCCCACAGGGGGCGAGGCACTGAAGCTTTCTTT. Translation: CASSPHRGRGTEAFF.

This clonotype was recorded at least ten times. The rearrangement links TRBV20-1 to TRBJ2-1; 10 bases map to TRBD2. The J segment lost 4 bases and the V segment lost 0 bases, leaving 9 bases of the junction unmatched. CDR1 and CDR2 from the germline V gene are DFQATT and SNEGSKA (reference sequence). The CDR3 consists of 17 residues. CDR3 amino acids: CSARDFDTSGAYNEQFF. Written as DNA, the CDR3 is TGCAGTGCTAGAGACTTTGATACTAGCGGGGCGTACAATGAGCAGTTCTTC.

V gene TRBV7-8 combines with J gene TRBJ1-5; D perhaps matches TRBD1 (5 bases). The V gene lost 5 bases and the J gene lost 5 bases, with 10 bases spanning the gap. Germline values: CDR1 SGHVS, CDR2 FQNEAQ. This CDR3 region has 13 residues. CDR3 sequence: CASSLRDYQPQHF. DNA of the CDR3: TGTGCCAGCAGCCTCAGGGACTATCAGCCCCAGCATTTT.

The chain has TRBV7-2 and TRBJ1-5, with D uncertain. The V end was cut by 5 bases, the J end by 1 base, with 15 bases between. Per the germline V gene, CDR1 is SGHTA and CDR2 is FQGNSA. This CDR3 region has 16 residues. The CDR3 is CASSPGLIESNQPQHF. The CDR3 nucleotides read TGTGCCAGCAGCCCTGGACTGATAGAAAGCAATCAGCCCCAGCATTTT.

The chain recombines TRBV5-1 with TRBJ1-6; no reliable D call. This CDR3 has 14 amino acids. V lost 3 bases and J lost 6, with 10 bases in between. Germline CDR1 is SGHRS and CDR2 is YFSETQ. CDR3 nucleotide sequence: TGCGCCAGCAGCTCCACCGGGATTAATTCACCCCTCCACTTT. The encoded protein is CASSSTGINSPLHF. Full variable domain (rest looked up from reference TRBV5-1 and TRBJ1-6): KAGVTQTPRYLIKTRGQQVTLSCSPISGHRSVSWYQQTPGQGLQFLFEYFSETQRNKGNFPGRFSGRQFSNSRSEMNVSTLELGDSALYLCASSSTGINSPLHFGNGTRLTVT.

The V and J genes are TRBV5-1 and TRBJ2-7; no reliable D call. This CDR3 spans 15 amino acids. V gave up 1 base and J gave up 2 bases, with 13 bases separating them. Germline-derived CDR1 and CDR2 are SGHRS and YFSETQ. The CDR3: CASSLRLWSTYEQYF. Written as DNA, the CDR3 is TGCGCCAGCAGCTTGAGGTTGTGGAGCACCTACGAGCAGTACTTC.

V usage is TRBV11-2 and J usage is TRBJ2-3; TRBD2 is a possible D gene (5 bases). CDR1 SGHAT and CDR2 FQNNGV come from the germline V gene. The CDR3 is made up of 15 amino acids. Deletions cut 5 bases from V and 0 bases from J, with 12 bases between. The CDR3 region is CASSPSKISTDTQYF. The CDR3 DNA is TGTGCCAGCAGCCCTAGCAAGATTAGCACAGATACGCAGTATTTT.

This clonotype was counted only a few times. The chain joins TRBV19 to TRBJ1-1; D gene unclear. Per the germline V gene, CDR1 is LNHDA and CDR2 is SQIVND (reference sequence). Trimming took off 3 bases at V and 4 bases at J, with 15 bases between the two ends. The CDR3 extends over 15 amino acids. Written as DNA, the CDR3 is TGTGCCAGTAGTATGGCTGAGGGTTGGGGCACTGAAGCTTTCTTT. Translating it yields CASSMAEGWGTEAFF.

This chain joins TRBV25-1 and TRBJ2-7; D possibly uses TRBD1 or TRBD2 (5 bases each). The CDR3 spans 18 residues. Deletions cut 0 bases from V and 7 bases from J, with 25 bases between. CDR1 and CDR2 from the germline V gene are MGHDK and SYGVNS. CDR3 sequence reads: CASSEYRPWDVGTEEQYF. In DNA, the CDR3 is TGTGCCAGCAGTGAATATCGGCCTTGGGACGTTGGTACGGAAGAGCAGTACTTC.

This clonotype was recorded a few times. The J gene is TRBJ2-7, the V gene TRBV7-2, with 7 bases fitting TRBD2. The CDR3 is made up of 16 amino acids. The germline V gene encodes CDR1 SGHTA and CDR2 FQGNSA. J lost 6 bases, V lost 5 bases, and 16 bases had no gene match. The CDR3 bases are TGTGCCAGCAGCCATCCACTAGCGCTACTTGGGGGCGAGCAGTACTTC. This gives the protein CASSHPLALLGGEQYF.

The V gene is TRBV7-9, the J gene TRBJ2-7; 9 bases match TRBD1. The CDR3 has 15 residues. CDR1 is SEHNR and CDR2 is FQNEAQ in the germline V gene (reference sequence). Trimming at V came to 4 bases and at J to 5 bases, leaving 9 bases not matched to a gene. CDR3 sequence reads: CASSSPDRGGNEQYF. The CDR3, as DNA: TGTGCCAGCAGCTCCCCCGACAGGGGGGGGAACGAGCAGTACTTC.